The sequence of this T cell receptor (beta chain) was determined in a study of OX40 agonist ivuxolimab in advanced cancers. About the study: Dosing consisted of intravenous ivuxolimab at 0.01 to 10 mg/kg every 2 weeks. Study-level findings and limits: At 0.1 to 3.0 mg/kg and by week 6, CD4+ and CD8+ T cells in the blood had expanded clonally.

CDR1 and CDR2 from the germline V gene are SGHKS and YYEKEE (reference sequence). The V and J ends lost 0 bases and 4 bases respectively, with 19 bases between them. This CDR3 is built from 18 residues. Measured with immunoSEQ multiplex PCR; TCRdb has only the in-frame clones, and not every one. The sample includes 50,000 or so clones, 84% of them seen just once. This clone occurred a few times. Its antigen is undetermined. The chain has TRBV5-5 and TRBJ1-4, with unresolved D. Here the sequenced sample was CD4+ or CD8+ T cells sorted from blood, taken in a trial of the OX40 agonist ivuxolimab. The TCR comes from an adult with an advanced solid tumor such as melanoma, head and neck, liver or kidney cancer. CDR3 in DNA: TGTGCCAGCAGCTTGGTACCGGGATCCGTTTCGAATAATGAAAAACTGTTTTTT. It encodes CASSLVPGSVSNNEKLFF.